Given below is one T cell receptor beta chain in context. The sample has other DNA sequences that encode this CDR3 too. The data were obtained in a study of blood T cell repertoires in COVID-19. In the study overall: Sources were T cells, B-cell-depleted T cells, or PBMCs; the material itself was cDNA or gDNA.

Original analysis: Estimated nucleated cell counts came from reference gene primer amplification. Only in-frame clones appear in the TCRdb table, and some are missing; sequencing was by immunoSEQ multiplex PCR. The V and J calls and clone size are taken from that table; D and trimming were inferred from the DNA. The sample lists 35,000 to 45,000 clones, approximately 88% occurring once. This CDR3 comprises 14 residues. The germline gives CDR1 SGDLS, CDR2 YYNGEE. The V and J ends lost 5 bases and 0 bases respectively, with 10 bases between them. This TCR derives from a human donor in a cohort sampled during active COVID-19. Material for sequencing was peripheral blood. The chain is built from TRBV9 and TRBJ2-3, with D perhaps TRBD2 (5 bases). CDR3 nucleotide sequence: TGTGCCAGCAGTGTAAGCGGTAGCACAGATACGCAGTATTTT. The encoded protein is CASSVSGSTDTQYF.